Shown below are 5 T cell receptor beta chains from a single sample sequenced in a study of cytomegalovirus exposure and HLA in healthy donors (dated by TCRdb to about 2017). To prepare the library, the immunoSEQ multiplex PCR assay was applied. For the multiplex PCR, a mixture combining 60 forward primers for TCR Vbeta segments and 13 reverse primers for TCR Jbeta segments was used. This is the immuneACCESS table as TCRdb keeps it, with only in-frame sequences that have V and J called. A part of the clones is gone; compared with another copy, unresolved V genes explain less than half, and the rest is unexplained. The table for this sample lists about 130,000 clones; about 77% of them were counted only once. The top ten constitute about 1.4% of the sample. Specimen: PBMCs. The receptors here all came from a woman between 40 and 50 years old in good health and CMV-seronegative.

A remark on this clone: The same CDR3 can be traced to other DNA sequences in this sample. The chain recombines TRBV29-1 with TRBJ1-1, with 8 nucleotides matching TRBD1. The CDR3 runs to 12 residues. Germline values: CDR1 SQVTM, CDR2 ANQGSEA. V lost 7 bases, J lost 5 bases, and 6 bases stayed unmatched. The CDR3 sequence is CSAGQGRTEAFF. The CDR3 coding sequence is TGCAGCGCCGGACAGGGTCGGACTGAAGCTTTCTTT.

CDR3 sequence: CASSRPGGREKGSPLHF. In nucleotides, the CDR3 is TGCGCCAGCAGCCGACCCGGTGGCAGGGAAAAAGGTTCACCCCTCCACTTT. The chain recombines TRBV4-1 with TRBJ1-6; D possibly corresponds to TRBD1 (5 bases). The CDR3 has 17 residues. The V gene's germline CDR1 is MGHRA and CDR2 YSYEKL. V gave up 4 bases and J gave up 9 bases, with 22 bases separating them.

This chain connects TRBV10-1 to TRBJ1-1; 8 bases match TRBD1. V lost 3 bases to trimming and J lost 5 bases; unmatched junction nucleotides: 8. Germline lookup yields CDR1 WNHNN and CDR2 SYGVQD (reference sequence). This CDR3 has 15 amino acids. The CDR3 coding sequence is TGCGCCAGCAGTGACCGGTGGAGACAGGGGACTGAAGCTTTCTTT. Its protein is CASSDRWRQGTEAFF.

This clone showed up just once. The chain carries TRBV7-3 and TRBJ1-2; the match to TRBD1 covers 7 bases. The V segment lost 0 bases and the J segment 8 bases; nucleotides outside the gene matches: 6. The CDR3 is made up of 14 amino acids. Germline V gives CDR1 SGHTA, CDR2 FQGTGA. For the CDR3, the DNA is TGTGCCAGCAGCTTAACGAAGGGGGCTGACGGCTACACCTTC. Translated, it gives CASSLTKGADGYTF.

The gene calls are TRBV7-2 and TRBJ1-2; D possibly corresponds to TRBD1 (5 bases). The germline V gene has CDR1 SGHTA and CDR2 FQGNSA. The CDR3 loop spans 16 amino acids. The V end was cut by 3 bases, the J end by 8 bases, with 22 bases between. CDR3 protein: CASSFHGGSRKRGYTF. CDR3 DNA sequence: TGTGCCAGCAGCTTTCATGGGGGGAGTCGCAAGCGCGGCTACACCTTC.